This T cell receptor beta chain was retrieved from a study of cytomegalovirus exposure and HLA in healthy donors. Per germline, CDR1 MNHEY and CDR2 SMNVEV (reference sequence). CDR3 length: 16 amino acids. The V and J ends lost 8 bases and 1 base, in that order; junction bases with no gene match: 10. 13 Jbeta primers and 60 Vbeta primers were used for the PCR. Sequenced by immunoSEQ multiplex PCR; TCRdb stores in-frame clones only, minus some. The data contain nearly 110,000 clones, roughly 82% of them seen just once; the ten biggest clones take up roughly 2.9%. The receptor was derived from a male donor in good health and CMV-seropositive. The rearrangement joins TRBV27 to TRBJ2-2, with 7 bases aligning to TRBD1. Source material: PBMCs. CDR3 region: CASRTTGTVNTGELFF. As DNA, the CDR3 is TGTGCCAGCCGTACGACAGGGACAGTGAACACCGGGGAGCTGTTTTTT.